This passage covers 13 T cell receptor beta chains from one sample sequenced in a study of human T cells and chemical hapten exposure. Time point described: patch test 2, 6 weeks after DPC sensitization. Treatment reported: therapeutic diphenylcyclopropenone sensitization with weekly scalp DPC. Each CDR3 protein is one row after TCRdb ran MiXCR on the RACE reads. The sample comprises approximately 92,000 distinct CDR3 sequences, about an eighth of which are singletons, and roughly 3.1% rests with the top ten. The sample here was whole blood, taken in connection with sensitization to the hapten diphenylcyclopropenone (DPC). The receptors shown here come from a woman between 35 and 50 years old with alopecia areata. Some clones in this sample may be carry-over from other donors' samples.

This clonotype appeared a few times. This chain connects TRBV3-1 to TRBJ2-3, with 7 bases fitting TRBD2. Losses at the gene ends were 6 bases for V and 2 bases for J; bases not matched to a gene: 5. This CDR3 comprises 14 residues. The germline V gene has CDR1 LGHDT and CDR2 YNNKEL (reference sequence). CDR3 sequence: CASSLSGATDTQYF. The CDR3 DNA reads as TGTGCCAGCAGTCTGAGCGGGGCCACAGATACGCAGTATTTT.

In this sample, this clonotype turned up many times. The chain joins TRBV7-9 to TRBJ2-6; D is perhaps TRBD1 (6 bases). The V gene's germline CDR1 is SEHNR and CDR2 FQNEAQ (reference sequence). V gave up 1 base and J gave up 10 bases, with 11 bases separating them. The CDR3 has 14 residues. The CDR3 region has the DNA TGTGCCAGCAGCTTAGTGGACAGCCTTAACGTCCTGACTTTC. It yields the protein CASSLVDSLNVLTF.

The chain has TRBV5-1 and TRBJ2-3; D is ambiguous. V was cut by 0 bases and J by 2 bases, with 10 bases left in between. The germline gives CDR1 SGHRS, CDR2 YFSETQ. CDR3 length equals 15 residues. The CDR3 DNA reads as TGCGCCAGCAGCTTGGCCCGTGGGGACACAGATACGCAGTATTTT. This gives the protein CASSLARGDTDTQYF.

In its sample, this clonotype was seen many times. CDR3 in DNA: TGTGCCAGCAGCTTAGCGGGACAGGGGACTGAGGAGCAGTACTTC. It yields the protein CASSLAGQGTEEQYF. This rearrangement joins TRBV7-2 to TRBJ2-7; 10 bases fit TRBD1. Germline trimming cut 0 bases from V and 7 bases from J; bases unmatched to any gene: 6. CDR1 is SGHTA, CDR2 FQGNSA, per germline. The CDR3 extends over 15 amino acids.

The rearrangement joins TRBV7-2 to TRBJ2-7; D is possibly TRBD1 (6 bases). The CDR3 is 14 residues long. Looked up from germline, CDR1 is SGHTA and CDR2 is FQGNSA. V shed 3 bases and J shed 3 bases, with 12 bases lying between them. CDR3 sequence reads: CASSLGRGRYEQYF. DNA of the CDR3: TGTGCCAGCAGCTTGGGCAGGGGTCGCTACGAGCAGTACTTC.

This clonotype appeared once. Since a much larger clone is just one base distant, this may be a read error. The DNA of the CDR3 is TGTCCCATCAGTGACAGGGGTCTCTACGAGCAGTACTTC. Its translation: CPISDRGLYEQYF. The genes are TRBV10-3 and TRBJ2-7; 8 bases map to TRBD1. Germline V gene sequence: CDR1 ENHRY, CDR2 SYGVKD. The CDR3 extends over 13 amino acids.

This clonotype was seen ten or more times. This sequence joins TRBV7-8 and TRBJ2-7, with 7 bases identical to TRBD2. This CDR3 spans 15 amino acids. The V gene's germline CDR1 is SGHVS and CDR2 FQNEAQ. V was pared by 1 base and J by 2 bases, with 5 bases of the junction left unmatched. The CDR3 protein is CASSLVAGLPYEQYF. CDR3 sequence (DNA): TGTGCCAGCAGCTTAGTCGCGGGACTACCCTACGAGCAGTACTTC.

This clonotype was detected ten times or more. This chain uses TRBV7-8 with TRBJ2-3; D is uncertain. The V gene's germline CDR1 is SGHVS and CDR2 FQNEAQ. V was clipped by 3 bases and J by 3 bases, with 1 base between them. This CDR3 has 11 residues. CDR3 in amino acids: CASSLTDTQYF. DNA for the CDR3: TGTGCCAGCAGCTTGACAGATACGCAGTATTTT.

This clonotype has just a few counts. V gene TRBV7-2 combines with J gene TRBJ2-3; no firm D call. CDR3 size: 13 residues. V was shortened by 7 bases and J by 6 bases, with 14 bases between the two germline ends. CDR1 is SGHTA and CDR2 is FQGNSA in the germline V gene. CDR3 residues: CASTPALDDTQYF. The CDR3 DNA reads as TGTGCCAGCACCCCCGCGCTTGATGATACGCAGTATTTT. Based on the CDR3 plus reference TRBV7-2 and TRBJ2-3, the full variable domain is GAGVSQSPSNKVTEKGKDVELRCDPISGHTALYWYRQSLGQGLEFLIYFQGNSAPDKSGLPSDRFSAERTGGSVSTLTIQRTQQEDSAVYLCASTPALDDTQYFGPGTRLTVL.

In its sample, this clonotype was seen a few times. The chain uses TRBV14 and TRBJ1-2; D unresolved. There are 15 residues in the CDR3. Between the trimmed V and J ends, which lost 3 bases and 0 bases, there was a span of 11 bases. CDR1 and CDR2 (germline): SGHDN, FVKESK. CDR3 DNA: TGTGCCAGCAGCCATTTCGGGTCTACTAACTATGGCTACACCTTC. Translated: CASSHFGSTNYGYTF. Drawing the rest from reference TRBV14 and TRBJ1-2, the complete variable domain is EAGVTQFPSHSVIEKGQTVTLRCDPISGHDNLYWYRRVMGKEIKFLLHFVKESKQDESGMPNNRFLAERTGGTYSTLKVQPAELEDSGVYFCASSHFGSTNYGYTFGSGTRLTVV.

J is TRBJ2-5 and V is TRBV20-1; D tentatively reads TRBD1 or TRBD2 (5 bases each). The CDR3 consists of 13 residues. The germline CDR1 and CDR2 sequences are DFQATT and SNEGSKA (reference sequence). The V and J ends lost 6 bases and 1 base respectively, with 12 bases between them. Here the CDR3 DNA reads TGCAGTGCCTCTGGGGGTACCCAAGAGACCCAGTACTTC. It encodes CSASGGTQETQYF.

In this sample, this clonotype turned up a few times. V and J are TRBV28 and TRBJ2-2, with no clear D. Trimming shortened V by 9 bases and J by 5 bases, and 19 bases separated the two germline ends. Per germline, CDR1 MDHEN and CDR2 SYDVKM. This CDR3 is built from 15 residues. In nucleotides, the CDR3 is TGTGCCAGTGCTCCGGGTCCCCTGAGGACCGGGGAGCTGTTTTTT. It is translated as CASAPGPLRTGELFF.

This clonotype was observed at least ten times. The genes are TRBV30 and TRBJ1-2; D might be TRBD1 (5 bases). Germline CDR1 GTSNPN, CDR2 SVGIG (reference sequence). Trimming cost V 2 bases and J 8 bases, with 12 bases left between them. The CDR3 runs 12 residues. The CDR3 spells CAWSFGAAGYTF. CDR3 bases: TGTGCCTGGAGTTTCGGGGCGGCGGGCTACACCTTC.